The 9 T cell receptor beta chains presented below share a single source sample, sequenced in a study of T-cell reconstitution after alpha-beta-depleted transplantation in children. The TCRbeta library was prepared with unique molecular identifiers. TCRdb analysed the PCR reads with MiXCR anew, one entry per CDR3 protein. The data contain 750,000 to 950,000 distinct CDR3 sequences, less than 20% of them seen just once; the ten biggest clones take up around 5%. The starting material was PBMCs, mostly from graft donor cells, obtained 360 days after TCRalphabeta/CD19-depleted stem cell transplant. These receptor sequences come from a male patient aged 5 to 17 who had a stem cell transplant for acute lymphoblastic leukemia, so the T cells may come from the graft donor.

Only a few counts were recorded for this clonotype. This rearrangement joins TRBV24-1 to TRBJ1-2; possibly TRBD1 for D (5 bases). The V gene lost 5 bases and the J gene lost 4 bases, with 10 bases spanning the gap. The CDR3 covers 13 residues. Germline V lookup: CDR1 KGHDR, CDR2 SFDVKD. This chain's CDR3 is CATSGGLGYGYTF. CDR3 coding DNA: TGTGCCACCAGTGGGGGACTTGGCTATGGCTACACCTTC.

V is TRBV4-1 and J is TRBJ2-3; 8 nucleotides line up with TRBD2. The CDR3 sequence is 15 residues long. From germline, CDR1 is MGHRA and CDR2 YSYEKL. V lost 1 base and J lost 4; bases outside the gene matches: 4. In nucleotides, the CDR3 is TGCGCCAGCAGCCAAGCTCCCGGGAGGGCAGATACGCAGTATTTT. This encodes CASSQAPGRADTQYF.

This clonotype appeared many times. As DNA, the CDR3 is TGTGCCAGCTCACCATCGGGACTAGCTGGGTACAATGAGCAGTTCTTC. Residues: CASSPSGLAGYNEQFF. This rearrangement joins TRBV18 to TRBJ2-1; 9 nucleotides match TRBD2. Germline CDR1 and CDR2: KGHSH and LQKENI. The CDR3 covers 16 residues. J was trimmed by 4 bases and V by 2 bases; bases with no gene match: 6.

This clonotype was seen a handful of times. CDR3 nucleotides: TGTGCCAGCAGTGGCAGTGTAGCTTATAGCAATCAGCCCCAGCATTTT. Residues: CASSGSVAYSNQPQHF. V gene TRBV12-3 or TRBV12-4 combines with J gene TRBJ1-5; the D is unclear. V dropped 5 bases and J dropped 0 bases, with 14 bases sitting between them. CDR3 length: 16 residues.

This clonotype was detected many times. The V and J genes are TRBV7-2 and TRBJ2-7; TRBD2 matches at 14 bases. V was pared by 3 bases and J by 3 bases, with 4 bases of the junction left unmatched. The length of the CDR3 is 16 residues. Germline CDR1 SGHTA, CDR2 FQGNSA. In DNA form, the CDR3 reads TGTGCCAGCAGCTTGGGGGGACTAGCGGGAGTCTACGAGCAGTACTTC. This sequence encodes CASSLGGLAGVYEQYF.

This sequence joins TRBV5-1 and TRBJ1-4, with TRBD1 matching over 7 bases. V trimming: 5 bases; J trimming: 5 bases; junction bases outside the gene matches: 6. Per the germline V gene, CDR1 is SGHRS and CDR2 is YFSETQ. The CDR3 spans 14 residues. Written as DNA, the CDR3 is TGCGCCAGCAGGTGGACAGGCCTAAATGAAAAACTGTTTTTT. Translated, it gives CASRWTGLNEKLFF.

This chain links TRBV5-1 with TRBJ2-6; 8 bases fit TRBD1. The V gene's germline CDR1 is SGHRS and CDR2 YFSETQ. This CDR3 has 17 amino acids. Unmatched junction bases numbered 6, after V lost 4 bases and J lost 0 bases. CDR3 residues: CASSRGTGSSGANVLTF. The CDR3 nucleotides read TGCGCCAGCAGCCGAGGGACAGGCAGCTCTGGGGCCAACGTCCTGACTTTC.

The sample holds a few counts of this clonotype. An end of the junction does not agree with germline; a read error may underlie this. The chain carries TRBV5-1 and TRBJ2-7, with 7 bases aligning to TRBD2. Per the germline V gene, CDR1 is SGHRS and CDR2 is YFSETQ. The CDR3 length is 13 residues. The CDR3: CASTLGGRYEQYF. CDR3 in DNA: TGCGCCAGCACCTTGGGAGGGCGCTACGAGCAGTACTTC. The whole variable domain, filled in from reference TRBV5-1 and TRBJ2-7, reads KAGVTQTPRYLIKTRGQQVTLSCSPISGHRSVSWYQQTPGQGLQFLFEYFSETQRNKGNFPGRFSGRQFSNSRSEMNVSTLELGDSALYLCASTLGGRYEQYFGPGTRLTVT.

This chain connects TRBV6-5 to TRBJ2-7; D not certain. V was cut by 2 bases and J by 3 bases, with 14 bases left in between. The CDR3 is made up of 15 amino acids. CDR1 MNHEY and CDR2 SVGAGI come from the germline V gene. The CDR3 nucleotides are TGTGCCAGCAGTTACGGGCCCGTTTACTACTACGAGCAGTACTTC. Translated, it gives CASSYGPVYYYEQYF.